The clone carrying this TCR beta chain was seen only once. Naive CD8 isolation took CD45RO-negative cells positively selected for CCR7 and excluded terminally differentiated effector memory CD45RA+ cells. The record originates from a study of shared clonotypes between healthy human individuals. The repertoire was sequenced with immunoSEQ multiplex PCR; TCRdb's copy has only in-frame clones and lacks some. Of hundreds of thousands of clones listed, roughly 98% are singletons. Germline V gives CDR1 PRHDT, CDR2 FYEKMQ (reference sequence). This CDR3 is 18 amino acids long. V was cut by 5 bases and J by 3 bases, with 24 bases left in between.

This TCR was sampled from a man aged 25-40 years in good health. Sequencing was carried out using naive CD8+ T cells sorted from blood. The rearrangement uses TRBV13 and TRBJ2-3; maybe TRBD2 (6 bases). CDR3 nucleotide sequence: TGTGCCAGCAGCCGACCCGGGGGAGGAAGCGATACGACAGATACGCAGTATTTT. Translation: CASSRPGGGSDTTDTQYF.